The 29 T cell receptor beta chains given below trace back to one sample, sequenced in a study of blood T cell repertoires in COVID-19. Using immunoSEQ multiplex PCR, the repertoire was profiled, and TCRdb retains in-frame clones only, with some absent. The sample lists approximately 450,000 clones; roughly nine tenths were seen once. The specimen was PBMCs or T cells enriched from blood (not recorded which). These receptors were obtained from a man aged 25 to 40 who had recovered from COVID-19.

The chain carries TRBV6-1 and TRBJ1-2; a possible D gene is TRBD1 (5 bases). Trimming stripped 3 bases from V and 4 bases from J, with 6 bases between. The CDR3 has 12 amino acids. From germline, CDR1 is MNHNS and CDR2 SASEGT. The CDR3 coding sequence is TGTGCCAGCAGTGACAGGGTCTATGGCTACACCTTC. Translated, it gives CASSDRVYGYTF.

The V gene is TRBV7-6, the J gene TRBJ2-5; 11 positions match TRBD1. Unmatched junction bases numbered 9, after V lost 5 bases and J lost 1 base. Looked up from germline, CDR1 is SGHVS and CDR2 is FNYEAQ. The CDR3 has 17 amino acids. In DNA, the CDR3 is TGTGCCAGCAGCCCGAGGGGACAGGGGGTTCTCCAAGAGACCCAGTACTTC. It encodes CASSPRGQGVLQETQYF.

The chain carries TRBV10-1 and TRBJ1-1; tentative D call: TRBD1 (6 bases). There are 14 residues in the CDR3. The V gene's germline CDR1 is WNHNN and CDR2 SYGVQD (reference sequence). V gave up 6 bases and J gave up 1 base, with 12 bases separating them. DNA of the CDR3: TGCGCCAGCAGCCCACTACAGGGGAACACTGAAGCTTTCTTT. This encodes CASSPLQGNTEAFF.

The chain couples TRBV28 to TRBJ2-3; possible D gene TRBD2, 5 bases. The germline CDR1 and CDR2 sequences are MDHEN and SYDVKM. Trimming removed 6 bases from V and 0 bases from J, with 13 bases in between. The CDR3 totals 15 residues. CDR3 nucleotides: TGTGCCAGCAGCCCTCCCGGGATCAGCACAGATACGCAGTATTTT. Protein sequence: CASSPPGISTDTQYF.

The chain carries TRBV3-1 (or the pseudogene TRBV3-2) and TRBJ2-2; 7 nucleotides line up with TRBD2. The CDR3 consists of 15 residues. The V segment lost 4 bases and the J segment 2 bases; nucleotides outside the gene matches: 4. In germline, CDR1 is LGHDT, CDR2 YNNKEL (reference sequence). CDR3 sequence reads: CASSPKAGNTGELFF. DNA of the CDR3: TGTGCCAGCAGCCCCAAAGCGGGAAACACCGGGGAGCTGTTTTTT.

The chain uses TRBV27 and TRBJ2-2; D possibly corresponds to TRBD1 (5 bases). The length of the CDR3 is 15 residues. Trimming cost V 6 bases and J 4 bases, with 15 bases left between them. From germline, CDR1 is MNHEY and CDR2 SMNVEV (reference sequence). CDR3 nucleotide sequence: TGTGCCAGCAGCGCACGCAGGGTTGGCACCGGGGAGCTGTTTTTT. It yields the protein CASSARRVGTGELFF.

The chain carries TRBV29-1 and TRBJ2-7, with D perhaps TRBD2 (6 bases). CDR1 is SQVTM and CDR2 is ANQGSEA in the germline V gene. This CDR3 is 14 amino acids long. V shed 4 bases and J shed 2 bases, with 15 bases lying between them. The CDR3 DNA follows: TGCAGCGTTGTGGCTCCGGGGGTTGCCTACGAGCAGTACTTC. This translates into CSVVAPGVAYEQYF.

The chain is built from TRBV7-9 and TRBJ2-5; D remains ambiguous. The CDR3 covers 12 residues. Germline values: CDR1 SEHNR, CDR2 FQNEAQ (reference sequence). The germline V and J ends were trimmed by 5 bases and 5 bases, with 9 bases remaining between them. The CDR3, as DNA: TGTGCCAGCAGCCCCTCTACGGAGACCCAGTACTTC. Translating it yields CASSPSTETQYF.

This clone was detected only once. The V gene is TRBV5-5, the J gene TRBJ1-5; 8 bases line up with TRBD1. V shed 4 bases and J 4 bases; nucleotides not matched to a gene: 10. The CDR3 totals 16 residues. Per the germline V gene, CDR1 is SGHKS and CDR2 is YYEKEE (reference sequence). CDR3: CASSPSPTGANQPQHF. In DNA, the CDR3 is TGTGCCAGCAGCCCCAGCCCGACAGGGGCGAATCAGCCCCAGCATTTT.

CDR3: CASRPRTGAYEQYF. The CDR3 DNA follows: TGTGCCAGCAGGCCGAGGACAGGGGCCTACGAGCAGTACTTC. This chain connects TRBV28 to TRBJ2-7, with TRBD1 matching 9 bases. The V gene end was trimmed by 6 bases and the J gene end by 2 bases; junction bases not matched to a gene: 5. Germline CDR1 and CDR2: MDHEN and SYDVKM. The CDR3 contains 14 residues.

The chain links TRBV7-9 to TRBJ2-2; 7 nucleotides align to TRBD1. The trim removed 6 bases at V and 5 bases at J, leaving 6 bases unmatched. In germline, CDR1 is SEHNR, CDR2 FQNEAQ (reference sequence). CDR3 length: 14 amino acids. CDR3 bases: TGTGCCAGCAGTCGACAGGGTAGGACCGGGGAGCTGTTTTTT. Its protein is CASSRQGRTGELFF.

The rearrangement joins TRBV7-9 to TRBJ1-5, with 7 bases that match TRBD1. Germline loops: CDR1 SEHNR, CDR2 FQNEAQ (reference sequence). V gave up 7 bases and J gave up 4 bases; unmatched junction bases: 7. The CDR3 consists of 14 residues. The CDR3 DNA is TGTGCCAGCACCACGACAGGGACAAATCAGCCCCAGCATTTT. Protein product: CASTTTGTNQPQHF.

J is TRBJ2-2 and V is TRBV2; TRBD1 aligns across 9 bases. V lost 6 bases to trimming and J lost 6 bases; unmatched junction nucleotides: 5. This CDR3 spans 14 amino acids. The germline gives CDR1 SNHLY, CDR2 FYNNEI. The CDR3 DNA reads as TGTGCCAGCAGCCTAGACAGGGGGGCCGGGGAGCTGTTTTTT. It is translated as CASSLDRGAGELFF.

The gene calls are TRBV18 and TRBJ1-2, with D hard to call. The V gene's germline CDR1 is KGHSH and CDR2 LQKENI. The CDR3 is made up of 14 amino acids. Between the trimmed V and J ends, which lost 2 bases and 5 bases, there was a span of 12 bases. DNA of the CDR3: TGTGCCAGCTCACCATCTGAGACACCGTATGGCTACACCTTC. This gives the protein CASSPSETPYGYTF.

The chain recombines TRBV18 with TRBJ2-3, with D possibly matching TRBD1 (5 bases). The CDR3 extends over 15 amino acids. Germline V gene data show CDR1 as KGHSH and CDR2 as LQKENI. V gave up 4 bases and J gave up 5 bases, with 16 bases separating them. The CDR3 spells CASSQGAGWQDTQYF. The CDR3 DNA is TGTGCCAGCTCACAAGGGGCAGGTTGGCAAGATACGCAGTATTTT.

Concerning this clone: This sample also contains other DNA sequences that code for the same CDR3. The DNA for the CDR3 is TGTGCCAGCAGCTTAACGGGGGGCGGCACTGAAGCTTTCTTT. Protein: CASSLTGGGTEAFF. This chain joins TRBV7-9 and TRBJ1-1; weak D call: TRBD1 (6 bases). Looked up from germline, CDR1 is SEHNR and CDR2 is FQNEAQ (reference sequence). Trimming removed 2 bases at V and 4 bases at J, with 11 bases between. The CDR3 runs to 14 residues.

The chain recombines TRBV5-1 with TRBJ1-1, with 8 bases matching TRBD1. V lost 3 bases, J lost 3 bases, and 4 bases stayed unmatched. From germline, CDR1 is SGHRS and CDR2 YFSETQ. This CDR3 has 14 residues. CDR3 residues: CASSSHRGDTEAFF. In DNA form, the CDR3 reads TGCGCCAGCAGCTCCCACAGGGGGGACACTGAAGCTTTCTTT.

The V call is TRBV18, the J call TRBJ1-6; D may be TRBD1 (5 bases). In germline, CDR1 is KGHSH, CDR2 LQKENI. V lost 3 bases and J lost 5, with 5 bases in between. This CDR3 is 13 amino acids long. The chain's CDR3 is CASSPTDNSPLHF. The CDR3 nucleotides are TGTGCCAGCTCACCGACAGATAATTCACCCCTCCACTTT.

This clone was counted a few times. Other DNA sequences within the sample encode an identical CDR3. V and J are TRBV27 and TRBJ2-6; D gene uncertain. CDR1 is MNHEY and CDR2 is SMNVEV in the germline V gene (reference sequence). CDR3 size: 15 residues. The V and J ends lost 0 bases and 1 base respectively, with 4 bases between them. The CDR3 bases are TGTGCCAGCAGTTTATCTCTATCTGGGGCCAACGTCCTGACTTTC. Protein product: CASSLSLSGANVLTF.

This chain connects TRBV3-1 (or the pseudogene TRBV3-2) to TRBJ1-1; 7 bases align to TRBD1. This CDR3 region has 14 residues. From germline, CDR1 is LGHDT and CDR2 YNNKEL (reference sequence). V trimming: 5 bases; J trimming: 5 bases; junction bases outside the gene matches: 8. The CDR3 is CASSGTATGTEAFF. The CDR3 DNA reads TGTGCCAGCAGCGGTACCGCGACAGGGACTGAAGCTTTCTTT.

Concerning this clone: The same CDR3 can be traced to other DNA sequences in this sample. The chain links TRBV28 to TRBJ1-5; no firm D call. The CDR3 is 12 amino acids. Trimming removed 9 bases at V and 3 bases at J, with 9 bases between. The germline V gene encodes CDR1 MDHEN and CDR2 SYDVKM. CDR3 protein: CASRGPNQPQHF. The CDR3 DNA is TGTGCCAGTAGAGGTCCCAATCAGCCCCAGCATTTT.

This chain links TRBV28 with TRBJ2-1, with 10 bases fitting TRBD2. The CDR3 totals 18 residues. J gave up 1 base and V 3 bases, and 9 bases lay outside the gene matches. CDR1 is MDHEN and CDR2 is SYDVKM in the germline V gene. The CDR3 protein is CASSFDLAGAGSYNEQFF. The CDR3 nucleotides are TGTGCCAGCAGTTTTGACCTAGCGGGAGCGGGGTCCTACAATGAGCAGTTCTTC.

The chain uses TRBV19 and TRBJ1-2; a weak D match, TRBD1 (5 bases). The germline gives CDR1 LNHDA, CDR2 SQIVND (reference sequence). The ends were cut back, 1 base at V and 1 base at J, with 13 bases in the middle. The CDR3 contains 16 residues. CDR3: CASSIARGHDNYGYTF. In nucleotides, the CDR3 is TGTGCCAGTAGTATAGCCCGCGGACACGATAACTATGGCTACACCTTC.

CDR3 protein: CASSLNPGQGMGQPQHF. The CDR3 DNA sequence: TGTGCCAGCAGTTTGAACCCGGGACAGGGGATGGGCCAGCCCCAGCATTTT. This chain joins TRBV28 and TRBJ1-5; 10 bases match TRBD1. The V gene's germline CDR1 is MDHEN and CDR2 SYDVKM. The V segment lost 3 bases and the J segment 7 bases; nucleotides outside the gene matches: 12. CDR3 length: 17 residues.

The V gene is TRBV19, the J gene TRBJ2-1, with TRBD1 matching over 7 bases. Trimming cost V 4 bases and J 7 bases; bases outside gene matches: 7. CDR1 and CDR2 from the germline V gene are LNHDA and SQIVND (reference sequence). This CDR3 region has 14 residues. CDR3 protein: CASSTGQDGNEQFF. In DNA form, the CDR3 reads TGTGCCAGTAGTACAGGACAGGATGGGAATGAGCAGTTCTTC. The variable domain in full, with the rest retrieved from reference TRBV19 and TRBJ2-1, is DGGITQSPKYLFRKEGQNVTLSCEQNLNHDAMYWYRQDPGQGLRLIYYSQIVNDFQKGDIAEGYSVSREKKESFPLTVTSAQKNPTAFYLCASSTGQDGNEQFFGPGTRLTVL.

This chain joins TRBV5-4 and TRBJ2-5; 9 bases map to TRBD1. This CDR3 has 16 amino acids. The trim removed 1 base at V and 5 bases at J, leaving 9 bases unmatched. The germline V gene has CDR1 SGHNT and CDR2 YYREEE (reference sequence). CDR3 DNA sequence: TGTGCCAGCAGCTTGCCGGGACAGGGCGTAGGGGAGACCCAGTACTTC. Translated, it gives CASSLPGQGVGETQYF.

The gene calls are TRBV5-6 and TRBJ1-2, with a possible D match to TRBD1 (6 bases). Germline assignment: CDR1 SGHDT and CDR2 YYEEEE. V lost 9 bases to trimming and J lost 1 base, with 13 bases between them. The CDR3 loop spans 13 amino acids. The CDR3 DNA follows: TGTGCCACCCGGGACACCAATAACTATGGCTACACCTTC. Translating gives CATRDTNNYGYTF.

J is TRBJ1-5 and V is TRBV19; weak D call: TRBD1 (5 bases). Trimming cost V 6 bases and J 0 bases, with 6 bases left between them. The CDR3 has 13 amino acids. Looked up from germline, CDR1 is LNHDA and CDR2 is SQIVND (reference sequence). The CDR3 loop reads CASSQGSNQPQHF. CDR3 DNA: TGTGCCAGTAGCCAGGGTAGCAATCAGCCCCAGCATTTT.

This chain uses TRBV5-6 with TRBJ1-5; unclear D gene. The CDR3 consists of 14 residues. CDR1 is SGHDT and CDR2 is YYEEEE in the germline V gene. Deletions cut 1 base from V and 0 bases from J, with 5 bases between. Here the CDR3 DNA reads TGTGCCAGCAGCTTGTCTTATAGCAATCAGCCCCAGCATTTT. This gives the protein CASSLSYSNQPQHF.